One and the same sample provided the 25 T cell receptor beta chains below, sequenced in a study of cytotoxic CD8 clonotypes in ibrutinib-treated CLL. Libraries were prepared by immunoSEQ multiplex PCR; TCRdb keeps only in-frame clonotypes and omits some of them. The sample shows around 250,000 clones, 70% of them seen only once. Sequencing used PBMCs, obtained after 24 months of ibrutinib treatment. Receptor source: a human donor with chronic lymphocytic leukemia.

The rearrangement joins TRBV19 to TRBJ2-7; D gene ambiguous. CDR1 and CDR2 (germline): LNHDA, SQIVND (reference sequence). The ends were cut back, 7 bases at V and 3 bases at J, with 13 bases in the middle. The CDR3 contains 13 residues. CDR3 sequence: CASTNPEHYEQYF. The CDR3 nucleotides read TGTGCCAGTACCAACCCAGAACACTACGAGCAGTACTTC.

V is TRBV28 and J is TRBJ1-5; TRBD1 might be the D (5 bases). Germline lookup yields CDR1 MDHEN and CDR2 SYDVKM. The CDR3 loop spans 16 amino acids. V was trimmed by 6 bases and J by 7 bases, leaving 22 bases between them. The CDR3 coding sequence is TGTGCCAGCAGCCCAAGTTCGCGAGGGGCTAACCAGCCCCAGCATTTT. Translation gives CASSPSSRGANQPQHF.

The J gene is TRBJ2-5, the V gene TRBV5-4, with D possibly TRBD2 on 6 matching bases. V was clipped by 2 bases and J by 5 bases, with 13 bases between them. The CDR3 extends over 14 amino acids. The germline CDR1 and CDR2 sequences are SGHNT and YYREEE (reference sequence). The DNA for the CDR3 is TGTGCCAGCAGCTTCGGGGGAATCTTGGAGACCCAGTACTTC. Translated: CASSFGGILETQYF.

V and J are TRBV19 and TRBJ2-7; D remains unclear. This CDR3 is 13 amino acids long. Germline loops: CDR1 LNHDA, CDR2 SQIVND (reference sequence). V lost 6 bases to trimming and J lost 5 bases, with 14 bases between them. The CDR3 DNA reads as TGTGCCAGTAGCACCGGCCCCATGAACGAGCAGTACTTC. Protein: CASSTGPMNEQYF.

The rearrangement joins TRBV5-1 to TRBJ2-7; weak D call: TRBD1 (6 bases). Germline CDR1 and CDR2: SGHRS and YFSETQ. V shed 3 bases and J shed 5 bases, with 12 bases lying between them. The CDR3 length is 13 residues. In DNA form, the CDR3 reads TGCGCCAGCAGCTACCAGGGGATCAACGAGCAGTACTTC. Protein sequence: CASSYQGINEQYF. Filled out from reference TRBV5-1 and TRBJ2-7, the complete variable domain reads KAGVTQTPRYLIKTRGQQVTLSCSPISGHRSVSWYQQTPGQGLQFLFEYFSETQRNKGNFPGRFSGRQFSNSRSEMNVSTLELGDSALYLCASSYQGINEQYFGPGTRLTVT.

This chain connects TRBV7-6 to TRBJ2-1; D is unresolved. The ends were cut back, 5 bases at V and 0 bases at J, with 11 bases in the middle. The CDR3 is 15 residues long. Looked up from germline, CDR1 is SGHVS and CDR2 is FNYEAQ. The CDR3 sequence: CASSPDRSSYNEQFF. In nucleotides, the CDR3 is TGTGCCAGCAGCCCGGACCGAAGCTCCTACAATGAGCAGTTCTTC.

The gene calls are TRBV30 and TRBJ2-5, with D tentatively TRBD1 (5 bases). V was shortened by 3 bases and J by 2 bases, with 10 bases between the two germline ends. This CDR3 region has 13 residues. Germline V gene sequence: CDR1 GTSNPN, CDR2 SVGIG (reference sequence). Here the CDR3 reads CAWRAGPQETQYF. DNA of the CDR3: TGTGCCTGGAGGGCAGGGCCTCAAGAGACCCAGTACTTC.

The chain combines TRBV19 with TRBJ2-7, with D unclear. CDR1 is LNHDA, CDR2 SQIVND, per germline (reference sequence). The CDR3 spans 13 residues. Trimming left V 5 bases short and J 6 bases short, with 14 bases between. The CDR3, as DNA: TGTGCCAGTAGTCTCGGACGGACCAGCGAGCAGTACTTC. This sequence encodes CASSLGRTSEQYF. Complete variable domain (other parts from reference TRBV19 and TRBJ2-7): DGGITQSPKYLFRKEGQNVTLSCEQNLNHDAMYWYRQDPGQGLRLIYYSQIVNDFQKGDIAEGYSVSREKKESFPLTVTSAQKNPTAFYLCASSLGRTSEQYFGPGTRLTVT.

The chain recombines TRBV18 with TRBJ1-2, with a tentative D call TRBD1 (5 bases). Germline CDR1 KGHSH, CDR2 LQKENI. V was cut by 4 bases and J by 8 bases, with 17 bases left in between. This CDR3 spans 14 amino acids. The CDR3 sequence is CASSQVRGGDGYTF. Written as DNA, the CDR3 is TGTGCCAGCTCACAGGTTCGGGGGGGAGACGGCTACACCTTC.

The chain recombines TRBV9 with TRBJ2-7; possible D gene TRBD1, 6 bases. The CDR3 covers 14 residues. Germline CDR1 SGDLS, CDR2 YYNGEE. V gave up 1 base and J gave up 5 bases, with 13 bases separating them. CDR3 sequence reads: CASSVLGAFDEQYF. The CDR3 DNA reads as TGTGCCAGCAGCGTATTGGGGGCGTTCGACGAGCAGTACTTC. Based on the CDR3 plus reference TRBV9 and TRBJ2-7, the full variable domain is DSGVTQTPKHLITATGQRVTLRCSPRSGDLSVYWYQQSLDQGLQFLIQYYNGEERAKGNILERFSAQQFPDLHSELNLSSLELGDSALYFCASSVLGAFDEQYFGPGTRLTVT.

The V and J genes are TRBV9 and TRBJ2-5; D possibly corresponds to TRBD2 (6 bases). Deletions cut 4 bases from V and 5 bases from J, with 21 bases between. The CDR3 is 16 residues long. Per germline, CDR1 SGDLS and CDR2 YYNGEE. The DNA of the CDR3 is TGTGCCAGCAGCCCGCCCCGTAGGAGGGCGCGGGAGACCCAGTACTTC. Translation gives CASSPPRRRARETQYF. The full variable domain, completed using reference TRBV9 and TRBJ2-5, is DSGVTQTPKHLITATGQRVTLRCSPRSGDLSVYWYQQSLDQGLQFLIQYYNGEERAKGNILERFSAQQFPDLHSELNLSSLELGDSALYFCASSPPRRRARETQYFGPGTRLLVL.

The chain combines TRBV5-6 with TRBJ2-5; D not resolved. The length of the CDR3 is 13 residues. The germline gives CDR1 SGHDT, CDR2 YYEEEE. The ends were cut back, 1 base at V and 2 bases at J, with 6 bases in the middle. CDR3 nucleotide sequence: TGTGCCAGCAGCTTGACATTACAAGAGACCCAGTACTTC. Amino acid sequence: CASSLTLQETQYF.

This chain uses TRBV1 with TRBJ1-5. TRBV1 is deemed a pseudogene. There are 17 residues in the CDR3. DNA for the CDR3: TGCACCAGCAGCCAAGTATCCCCCCACGGGCAAAATCAGCCCCAGCATTTT. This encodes CTSSQVSPHGQNQPQHF.

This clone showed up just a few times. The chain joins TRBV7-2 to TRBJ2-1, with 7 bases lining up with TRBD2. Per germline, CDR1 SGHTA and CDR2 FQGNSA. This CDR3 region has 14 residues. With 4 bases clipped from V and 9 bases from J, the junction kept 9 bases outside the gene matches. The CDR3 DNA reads TGTGCCAGCAGCTCCAGGACTAGTACCGTTGAGCAGTTCTTC. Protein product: CASSSRTSTVEQFF.

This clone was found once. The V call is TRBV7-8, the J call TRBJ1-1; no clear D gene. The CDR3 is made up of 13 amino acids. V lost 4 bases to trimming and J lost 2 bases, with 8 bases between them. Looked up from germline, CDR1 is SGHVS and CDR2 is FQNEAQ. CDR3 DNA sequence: TGTGCCAGCAGCTCGGGCCCAAACACTGAAGCTTTCTTT. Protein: CASSSGPNTEAFF.

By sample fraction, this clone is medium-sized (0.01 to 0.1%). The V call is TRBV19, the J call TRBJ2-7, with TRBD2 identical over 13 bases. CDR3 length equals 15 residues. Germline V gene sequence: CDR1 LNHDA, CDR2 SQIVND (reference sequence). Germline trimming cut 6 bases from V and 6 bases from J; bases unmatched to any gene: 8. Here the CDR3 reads CASSRTSGSLSEQYF. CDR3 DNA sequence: TGTGCCAGTAGCCGGACTAGCGGGAGTCTATCCGAGCAGTACTTC.

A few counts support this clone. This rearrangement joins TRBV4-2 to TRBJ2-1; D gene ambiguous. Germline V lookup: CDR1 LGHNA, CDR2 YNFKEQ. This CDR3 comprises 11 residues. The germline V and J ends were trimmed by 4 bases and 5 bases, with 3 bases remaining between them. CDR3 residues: CASSPNNEQFF. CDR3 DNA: TGTGCCAGCAGCCCCAACAATGAGCAGTTCTTC.

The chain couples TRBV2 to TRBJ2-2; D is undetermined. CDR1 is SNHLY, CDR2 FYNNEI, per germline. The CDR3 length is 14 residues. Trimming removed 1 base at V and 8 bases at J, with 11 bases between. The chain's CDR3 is CASSEGTYSGELFF. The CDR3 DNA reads TGTGCCAGCAGTGAAGGGACCTACTCTGGGGAGCTGTTTTTT.

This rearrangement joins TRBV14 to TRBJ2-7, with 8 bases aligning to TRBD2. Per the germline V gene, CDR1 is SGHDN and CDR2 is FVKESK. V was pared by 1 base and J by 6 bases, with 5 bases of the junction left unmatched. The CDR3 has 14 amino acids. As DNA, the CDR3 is TGTGCCAGCAGCCAAGCGGGAGGGAGCTCCGAGCAGTACTTC. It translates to CASSQAGGSSEQYF.

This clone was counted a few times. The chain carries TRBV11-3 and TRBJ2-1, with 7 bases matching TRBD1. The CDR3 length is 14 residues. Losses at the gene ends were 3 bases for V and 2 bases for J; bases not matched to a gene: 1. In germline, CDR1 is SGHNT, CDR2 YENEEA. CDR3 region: CASSLGTAYNEQFF. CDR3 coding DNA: TGTGCCAGCAGCTTGGGGACAGCCTACAATGAGCAGTTCTTC.

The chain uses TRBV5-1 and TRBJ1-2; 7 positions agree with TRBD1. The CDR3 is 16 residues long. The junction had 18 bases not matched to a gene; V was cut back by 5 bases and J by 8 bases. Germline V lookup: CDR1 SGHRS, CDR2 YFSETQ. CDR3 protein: CASSPRPGQGGGGYTF. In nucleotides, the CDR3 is TGCGCCAGCAGTCCCCGCCCCGGGCAAGGGGGCGGCGGCTACACCTTC.

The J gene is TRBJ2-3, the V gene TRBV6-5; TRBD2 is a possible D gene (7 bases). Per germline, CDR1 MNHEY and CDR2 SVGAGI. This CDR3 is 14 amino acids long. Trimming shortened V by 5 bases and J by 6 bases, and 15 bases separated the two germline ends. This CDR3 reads CASSRGGEIDTQYF. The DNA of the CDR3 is TGTGCCAGCAGTCGAGGGGGGGAGATTGATACGCAGTATTTT.

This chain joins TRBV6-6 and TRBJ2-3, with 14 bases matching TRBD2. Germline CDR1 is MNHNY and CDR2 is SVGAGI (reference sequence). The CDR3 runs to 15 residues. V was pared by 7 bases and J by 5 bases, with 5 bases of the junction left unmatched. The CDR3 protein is CASNPGTSGRDTQYF. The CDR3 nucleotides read TGTGCCAGCAACCCCGGGACTAGCGGGAGAGATACGCAGTATTTT.

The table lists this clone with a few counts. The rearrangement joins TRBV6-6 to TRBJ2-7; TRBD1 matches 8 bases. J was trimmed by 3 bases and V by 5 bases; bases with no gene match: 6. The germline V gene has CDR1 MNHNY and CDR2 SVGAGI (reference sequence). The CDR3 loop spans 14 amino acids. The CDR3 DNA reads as TGTGCCAGCAGTCTGCGGACAGGGCTCTACGAGCAGTACTTC. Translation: CASSLRTGLYEQYF.

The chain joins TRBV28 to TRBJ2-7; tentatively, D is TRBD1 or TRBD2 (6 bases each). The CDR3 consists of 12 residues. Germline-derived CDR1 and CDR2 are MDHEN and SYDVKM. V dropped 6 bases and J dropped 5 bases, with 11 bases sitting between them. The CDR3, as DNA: TGTGCCAGCAGCCAAGGGGGGAACGAGCAGTACTTC. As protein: CASSQGGNEQYF. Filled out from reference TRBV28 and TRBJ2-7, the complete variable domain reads DVKVTQSSRYLVKRTGEKVFLECVQDMDHENMFWYRQDPGLGLRLIYFSYDVKMKEKGDIPEGYSVSREKKERFSLILESASTNQTSMYLCASSQGGNEQYFGPGTRLTVT.